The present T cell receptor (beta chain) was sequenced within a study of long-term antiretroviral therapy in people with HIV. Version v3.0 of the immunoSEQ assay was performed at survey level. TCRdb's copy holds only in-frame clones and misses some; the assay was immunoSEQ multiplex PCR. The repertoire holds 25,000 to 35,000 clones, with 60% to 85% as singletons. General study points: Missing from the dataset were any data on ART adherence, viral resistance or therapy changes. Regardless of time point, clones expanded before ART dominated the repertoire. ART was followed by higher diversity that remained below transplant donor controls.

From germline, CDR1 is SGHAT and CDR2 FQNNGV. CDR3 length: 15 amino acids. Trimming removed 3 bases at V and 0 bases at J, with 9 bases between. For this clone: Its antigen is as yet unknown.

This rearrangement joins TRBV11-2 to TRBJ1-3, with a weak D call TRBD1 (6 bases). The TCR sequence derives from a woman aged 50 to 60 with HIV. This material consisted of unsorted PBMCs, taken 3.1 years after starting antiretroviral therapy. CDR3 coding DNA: TGTGCCAGCAGCTTGGGACACCGCTCTGGAAACACCATATATTTT. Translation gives CASSLGHRSGNTIYF.